Below, 20 T cell receptor beta chains from the same sample are listed, as sequenced in a study of cytomegalovirus exposure and HLA in healthy donors. Amplification used 60 Vbeta primers and 13 Jbeta primers. The method was immunoSEQ multiplex PCR; TCRdb's version includes in-frame clones alone and lacks a portion of them. The repertoire holds under 200,000 clones, with almost 80% as singletons. Material for sequencing was PBMCs. Source of these receptors: a man aged 30 to 45 in good health and CMV-seronegative.

The J gene is TRBJ1-1, the V gene TRBV29-1; D remains unclear. V shed 5 bases and J shed 1 base, with 5 bases lying between them. The germline CDR1 and CDR2 sequences are SQVTM and ANQGSEA. The CDR3 has 11 residues. The CDR3 spells CSVRENTEAFF. CDR3 nucleotides: TGCAGCGTTCGGGAGAACACTGAAGCTTTCTTT.

The V call is TRBV30, the J call TRBJ2-3, with TRBD2 matching 9 bases. CDR1 and CDR2 (germline): GTSNPN, SVGIG (reference sequence). This CDR3 has 17 residues. V gave up 0 bases and J gave up 0 bases; unmatched junction bases: 7. CDR3 in DNA: TGTGCCTGGAGTGTAGGCCTAGCGGGACTCAGCACAGATACGCAGTATTTT. Protein: CAWSVGLAGLSTDTQYF.

CDR3 nucleotides: TGTGCCAGCAGTTTATCGGGACTAGCGGACTACGAGCAGTACTTC. As protein: CASSLSGLADYEQYF. This chain joins TRBV27 and TRBJ2-7, with 11 bases identical to TRBD2. The germline CDR1 and CDR2 sequences are MNHEY and SMNVEV (reference sequence). V lost 0 bases and J lost 3; bases outside the gene matches: 1. CDR3 length equals 15 residues.

The chain combines TRBV29-1 with TRBJ2-3; TRBD2 matches at 14 bases. Trimming cost V 8 bases and J 0 bases; bases outside gene matches: 7. Germline CDR1 is SQVTM and CDR2 is ANQGSEA. This CDR3 has 16 residues. The CDR3 nucleotides are TGCAGCTGTCGGGGACTAGCGGGAGCTAGCACAGATACGCAGTATTTT. Translation: CSCRGLAGASTDTQYF.

J is TRBJ2-2 and V is TRBV6-4, with 11 nucleotides matching TRBD2. The CDR3 is made up of 18 amino acids. Unmatched junction bases numbered 4, after V lost 1 base and J lost 0 bases. Germline-derived CDR1 and CDR2 are MRHNA and SNTAGT. CDR3 residues: CASSDWASGRTNTGELFF. Written as DNA, the CDR3 is TGTGCCAGCAGTGACTGGGCTAGCGGGAGGACGAACACCGGGGAGCTGTTTTTT.

DNA for the CDR3: TGTGCCAGCACATCGAACACTGAAGCTTTCTTT. Its translation is CASTSNTEAFF. The chain joins TRBV7-9 to TRBJ1-1; no firm D call. CDR3 length: 11 residues. The ends were cut back, 7 bases at V and 1 base at J, with 4 bases in the middle. The germline V gene encodes CDR1 SEHNR and CDR2 FQNEAQ (reference sequence).

The rearrangement links TRBV6-4 to TRBJ2-3, with D unresolved. This CDR3 has 13 amino acids. V was trimmed by 0 bases and J by 3 bases, leaving 4 bases between them. CDR1 is MRHNA and CDR2 is SNTAGT in the germline V gene. The CDR3 bases are TGTGCCAGCAGTGACTCAGAGACAGATACGCAGTATTTT. Protein product: CASSDSETDTQYF.

The chain carries TRBV28 and TRBJ1-2; 7 bases align to TRBD1. Losses at the gene ends were 6 bases for V and 8 bases for J; bases not matched to a gene: 9. The CDR3 sequence is 13 residues long. From germline, CDR1 is MDHEN and CDR2 SYDVKM. The CDR3: CASRSTGAIGYTF. CDR3 nucleotide sequence: TGTGCCAGCAGGTCCACAGGGGCGATAGGCTACACCTTC.

This clone was recorded only once. The chain employs TRBV10-2 and TRBJ1-5; D uncertain. The germline V gene has CDR1 WSHSY and CDR2 SAAADI. The CDR3 extends over 14 amino acids. V was trimmed by 2 bases and J by 4 bases, leaving 9 bases between them. The CDR3 sequence: CASSETTGNQPQHF. The CDR3 DNA follows: TGCGCCAGCAGTGAGACCACCGGTAATCAGCCCCAGCATTTT.

The V call is TRBV9, the J call TRBJ1-6, with unresolved D. V dropped 0 bases and J dropped 0 bases, with 7 bases sitting between them. This CDR3 has 16 residues. Per germline, CDR1 SGDLS and CDR2 YYNGEE. This CDR3 reads CASSVGFSSYNSPLHF. Here the CDR3 DNA reads TGTGCCAGCAGCGTAGGGTTTAGCTCCTATAATTCACCCCTCCACTTT.

This clone occurred once. V usage is TRBV7-9 and J usage is TRBJ1-4; possibly TRBD1 for D (5 bases). The CDR3 totals 14 residues. V was cut by 0 bases and J by 8 bases, with 10 bases left in between. The germline CDR1 and CDR2 sequences are SEHNR and FQNEAQ (reference sequence). For the CDR3, the DNA is TGTGCCAGCAGCTTAGCAGGGGATGGCGAAAAACTGTTTTTT. It is translated as CASSLAGDGEKLFF. The complete variable domain, with remaining parts taken from reference TRBV7-9 and TRBJ1-4, reads DTGVSQNPRHKITKRGQNVTFRCDPISEHNRLYWYRQTLGQGPEFLTYFQNEAQLEKSRLLSDRFSAERPKGSFSTLEIQRTEQGDSAMYLCASSLAGDGEKLFFGSGTQLSVL.

This chain joins TRBV28 and TRBJ1-6; maybe TRBD1 (6 bases). CDR1 is MDHEN and CDR2 is SYDVKM in the germline V gene. The CDR3 sequence is 14 residues long. V was trimmed by 6 bases and J by 7 bases, leaving 13 bases between them. CDR3 in DNA: TGTGCCAGCAGCAAAGACAGGCTCAATTCACCCCTCCACTTT. This encodes CASSKDRLNSPLHF. Looking up the rest from reference TRBV28 and TRBJ1-6 gives the full variable domain: DVKVTQSSRYLVKRTGEKVFLECVQDMDHENMFWYRQDPGLGLRLIYFSYDVKMKEKGDIPEGYSVSREKKERFSLILESASTNQTSMYLCASSKDRLNSPLHFGNGTRLTVT.

This chain links TRBV30 with TRBJ1-1; D uncertain. Trimming cost V 4 bases and J 5 bases, with 11 bases left between them. The CDR3 has 12 amino acids. Germline CDR1 and CDR2: GTSNPN and SVGIG (reference sequence). The CDR3 DNA reads as TGTGCCTGGATAGGTGACTGGACTGAAGCTTTCTTT. Its translation is CAWIGDWTEAFF.

The rearrangement uses TRBV13 and TRBJ2-7; weak D call: TRBD1 (5 bases). The CDR3 loop spans 15 amino acids. V dropped 5 bases and J dropped 2 bases, with 16 bases sitting between them. Germline values: CDR1 PRHDT, CDR2 FYEKMQ (reference sequence). The CDR3 region has the DNA TGTGCCAGCAGCGCTTTTCGCGACAGAGCCTACGAGCAGTACTTC. Its protein is CASSAFRDRAYEQYF.

The genes are TRBV19 and TRBJ1-2, with no clear D. The CDR3 has 13 amino acids. Germline values: CDR1 LNHDA, CDR2 SQIVND (reference sequence). With 1 base removed from V and 4 bases from J, the gap between germline ends came to 7 bases. CDR3 nucleotide sequence: TGTGCCAGTAGTATAGGTCTTAGCTATGGCTACACCTTC. Translating gives CASSIGLSYGYTF.

This chain links TRBV7-2 with TRBJ1-4; 8 positions agree with TRBD1. V lost 5 bases, J lost 5 bases, and 7 bases stayed unmatched. Germline assignment: CDR1 SGHTA and CDR2 FQGNSA. CDR3 length: 15 amino acids. CDR3 sequence: CASSVQGAGNEKLFF. CDR3 DNA sequence: TGTGCCAGCAGCGTCCAGGGGGCAGGAAATGAAAAACTGTTTTTT.

J is TRBJ1-1 and V is TRBV4-3, with D possibly matching TRBD1 (5 bases). Germline values: CDR1 LGHNA, CDR2 YSLEER. V dropped 0 bases and J dropped 5 bases, with 7 bases sitting between them. The CDR3 loop spans 13 amino acids. CDR3 region: CASSQERGTEAFF. The CDR3 bases are TGCGCCAGCAGCCAAGAACGGGGGACTGAAGCTTTCTTT.

V is TRBV25-1 and J is TRBJ1-2, with TRBD1 as a possible D gene (5 bases). V shed 3 bases and J shed 13 bases, with 15 bases lying between them. CDR1 and CDR2 from the germline V gene are MGHDK and SYGVNS. The CDR3 runs 12 residues. CDR3 region: CASSDPVARVTF. The CDR3 DNA reads as TGTGCCAGCAGTGATCCCGTAGCCAGGGTCACCTTC.

The chain has TRBV9 and TRBJ1-3; D unresolved. The germline CDR1 and CDR2 sequences are SGDLS and YYNGEE. Trimming took off 6 bases at V and 1 base at J, with 11 bases between the two ends. This CDR3 comprises 14 residues. CDR3 sequence (DNA): TGTGCCAGCACCAACCCCGGGTCTGGAAACACCATATATTTT. The encoded protein is CASTNPGSGNTIYF.

V usage is TRBV18 and J usage is TRBJ2-3; 8 bases map to TRBD2. This CDR3 spans 16 amino acids. Germline loops: CDR1 KGHSH, CDR2 LQKENI. With 3 bases clipped from V and 0 bases from J, the junction kept 5 bases outside the gene matches. The CDR3 DNA follows: TGTGCCAGCTCACCCTCAGCGGGGGCCAGCACAGATACGCAGTATTTT. This encodes CASSPSAGASTDTQYF.